Listed below are T cell receptor beta chains from one sample, sequenced in a study of neurological immune-mediated disorders. In TCRdb, the 5' RACE reads were re-called with MiXCR into one record per CDR3 protein. The sample yields about 92,000 distinct CDR3 sequences, around 3.6% seen once. The material sequenced was PBMCs. The receptors stem from a woman aged 45-60 years with multiple sclerosis. Both conserved end residues are part of each CDR3. A D gene is named only where the DNA matches it firmly. For some rows the clone size is stated as once, few or many, or as a class when expanded; others skip it.

J,size,V,D,DNA,CDR3
TRBJ2-5,many,TRBV20-1,TRBD2,TGCAGTGCTAGAGATTGGTTAGGACTAGCGGGTGGGGAGACCCAGTACTTC,CSARDWLGLAGGETQYF
TRBJ1-2,many,TRBV6-6,TRBD1,TGTGCCAGCAGCCTTACGAGTACAGGGGCCGACTATGGCTACACCTTC,CASSLTSTGADYGYTF
TRBJ2-5,many,TRBV3-1,NA,TGTGCCAGCAGCCAATTCCGGGAGACCCAGTACTTC,CASSQFRETQYF
TRBJ2-7,NA,TRBV6-2/TRBV6-3,TRBD2,TGTGCCAGCAGCGTCAGCGGGGGGACCTACGAGCAGTACTTC,CASSVSGGTYEQYF
TRBJ1-5,few,TRBV12-3/TRBV12-4,NA,TGTGCCAGCAGTTTAGTAGGAAAGGGGAATCAGCCCCAGCATTTT,CASSLVGKGNQPQHF
TRBJ1-1,many,TRBV20-1,NA,TGCAGTGCTAGGGGTGGTTGGGGATGGACTGAAGCTTTCTTT,CSARGGWGWTEAFF
TRBJ2-2,many,TRBV12-3/TRBV12-4,NA,TGTGCCAGCAGTTTGCGCAGGAGCGGTTCCGGGGAGCTGTTTTTT,CASSLRRSGSGELFF
TRBJ2-1,many,TRBV20-1,TRBD2,TGCAGTGCTAGGGTTGCCTCCGGGACTAGCGGGGGCCCAAGCTCCTACAATGAGCAGTTCTTC,CSARVASGTSGGPSSYNEQFF
TRBJ2-1,many,TRBV4-2,NA,TGTGCCAGCAGCCAAGACGGAGGGGGGGATCGGCAGTTCTTC,CASSQDGGGDRQFF
TRBJ2-2,many,TRBV7-2,NA,TGTGCCAGCAGCTTAGCGGTGGGTGGCAGGGAGAACACCGGGGAGCTGTTTTTT,CASSLAVGGRENTGELFF
TRBJ1-2,many,TRBV6-6,NA,TGTGCCACCCATTACAACTATGGCTACACCTTC,CATHYNYGYTF
TRBJ1-1,many,TRBV9,NA,TGTGCCAGCAGCGTAGGCGGACAGCTGAACACTGAAGCTTTCTTT,CASSVGGQLNTEAFF
TRBJ1-5,many,TRBV6-5,NA,TGTGCCAGCAGTTACTCGACGAGCGCGCCCCAGCATTTT,CASSYSTSAPQHF
TRBJ2-1,NA,TRBV4-3,NA,TGCGCCAGCAGCCAGGTGGTGGGGGCAGGAAATGAGCAGTTCTTC,CASSQVVGAGNEQFF
TRBJ1-6,many,TRBV20-1,TRBD1,TGCAGTGCTAGAGGGGACAGTCATTCACCCCTCCACTTT,CSARGDSHSPLHF
TRBJ1-2,many,TRBV5-1,NA,TGCGCCAGCATGACAGAAAGTGGCTACACCTTC,CASMTESGYTF
TRBJ2-2,many,TRBV20-1,TRBD2,TGCAGTGCTAGAGCTACTAGCGGATACAACACCGGGGAGCTGTTTTTT,CSARATSGYNTGELFF
TRBJ1-2,many,TRBV3-1,TRBD1,TGTGCCAGCAGCCAAGTTCGACAGGGGGCCCGTGGCTACACCTTC,CASSQVRQGARGYTF
TRBJ1-2,NA,TRBV7-6,NA,TGTGCCAGCAGCCCCCTGGGCACCTCTAACTATGGCTACACCTTC,CASSPLGTSNYGYTF
TRBJ2-1,NA,TRBV9,TRBD2,TGTGCCAGCAGCGCCGCGACTAGCGGGGGGGCGTTCTTC,CASSAATSGGAFF
TRBJ1-1,many,TRBV5-6,TRBD1,TGTGCCAGCAGCTACATAGACAGGGAGAACACTGAAGCTTTCTTT,CASSYIDRENTEAFF
TRBJ1-1,many,TRBV5-1,TRBD1,TGCGCCAGCAGCTTGCAGGGACAGGGGGCCTCTGAAGCTTTCTTT,CASSLQGQGASEAFF
TRBJ2-7,many,TRBV4-3,NA,TGCGCCAGCAGTCCCCGTGTTCGGGACGAGCAGTACTTC,CASSPRVRDEQYF
TRBJ1-1,many,TRBV20-1,NA,TGCAGTGCTGCCGCGGCCCTGGGCGCTGAAGCTTTCTTT,CSAAAALGAEAFF
TRBJ2-1,many,TRBV12-3/TRBV12-4,NA,TGTGCCGTGGTGCACGGAACTCGATACAATGAGCAGTTCTTC,CAVVHGTRYNEQFF
TRBJ1-5,many,TRBV12-3/TRBV12-4,NA,TGTGCCAGCAGTCTGCACTTCCGCCGACCGCAGGCCCTTTATAGCAATCAGCCCCAGCATTTT,CASSLHFRRPQALYSNQPQHF
TRBJ1-1,many,TRBV20-1,TRBD1,TGCAGTGCCTCCAGGGGGCTAATTAACACTGAAGCTTTCTTT,CSASRGLINTEAFF
TRBJ2-6,many,TRBV7-9,NA,TGTGCCAGCACCGAGATCGGGGACGGGAACTCTGGGGCCAACGTCCTGACTTTC,CASTEIGDGNSGANVLTF
TRBJ2-5,many,TRBV20-1,NA,TGCAGTGCTGGCAGAGAGACCCAGTACTTC,CSAGRETQYF
TRBJ1-4,many,TRBV4-2,TRBD1,TGTGCCAGCAGCCAAGAGGGACAGCTAAATGAAAAACTGTTTTTT,CASSQEGQLNEKLFF
TRBJ1-1,many,TRBV12-3/TRBV12-4,TRBD1,TGTGCCAGCAGCCCCGACAGGGGGGGCACTGAAGCTTTCTTT,CASSPDRGGTEAFF
TRBJ2-1,many,TRBV11-2,TRBD2,TGTGCCAGCAGCATGGGACTAGCGGGGGGTTCCTACAATGAGCAGTTCTTC,CASSMGLAGGSYNEQFF